The 20 T cell receptor beta chains below were found in one sample sequenced in a study of blood T cell repertoires in COVID-19. Data came from immunoSEQ multiplex PCR; TCRdb stores just in-frame clones and leaves some out. The data hold about 91,000 clones, with about 80% observed a single time. The specimen sequenced was peripheral blood. These TCRs come from a man aged 65 to 79 with acute or convalescent COVID-19.

The DNA of the CDR3 is TGCAGTGCTAGTCCCGGACAGCAACCTCCCCGTTACCCTTCTGAAGCTTTCTTT. It translates to CSASPGQQPPRYPSEAFF. This sequence joins TRBV20-1 and TRBJ1-1; TRBD1 might be the D (6 bases). Germline V gives CDR1 DFQATT, CDR2 SNEGSKA (reference sequence). The CDR3 sequence is 18 residues long. The V end lost 3 bases, the J end lost 6 bases, and 29 bases lay between the germline ends.

The rearrangement links TRBV9 to TRBJ2-7; D remains unclear. The CDR3 is 13 amino acids. Deletions cut 3 bases from V and 6 bases from J, with 13 bases between. From germline, CDR1 is SGDLS and CDR2 YYNGEE. CDR3 region: CASSEEVDFEQYF. The CDR3 bases are TGTGCCAGCAGCGAAGAGGTAGACTTCGAGCAGTACTTC.

The J gene is TRBJ1-2, the V gene TRBV7-2; D ambiguous. CDR3 size: 18 residues. The ends were cut back, 0 bases at V and 0 bases at J, with 17 bases in the middle. Germline V lookup: CDR1 SGHTA, CDR2 FQGNSA. Written as DNA, the CDR3 is TGTGCCAGCAGCTTAGCTATATACAGTAACCCAACTAACTATGGCTACACCTTC. Translating gives CASSLAIYSNPTNYGYTF. Based on the CDR3 plus reference TRBV7-2 and TRBJ1-2, the full variable domain is GAGVSQSPSNKVTEKGKDVELRCDPISGHTALYWYRQSLGQGLEFLIYFQGNSAPDKSGLPSDRFSAERTGGSVSTLTIQRTQQEDSAVYLCASSLAIYSNPTNYGYTFGSGTRLTVV.

The J gene is TRBJ2-1, the V gene TRBV19, with 8 positions matching TRBD2. This CDR3 comprises 16 residues. After removal of 5 bases from V and 4 bases from J, the junction contained 10 bases not matched to a gene. From germline, CDR1 is LNHDA and CDR2 SQIVND (reference sequence). The CDR3 DNA is TGTGCCAGTAGTCTAAATGGGGCGGGAGGATACAATGAGCAGTTCTTC. Residues: CASSLNGAGGYNEQFF.

CDR3 sequence reads: CASSLQSAEANVLTF. The CDR3 DNA sequence: TGTGCCAGCTCTCTACAGTCTGCCGAGGCCAACGTCCTGACTTTC. V usage is TRBV18 and J usage is TRBJ2-6; no firm D call. The CDR3 spans 15 residues. CDR1 KGHSH and CDR2 LQKENI come from the germline V gene. V gave up 6 bases and J gave up 6 bases, with 15 bases separating them.

This chain uses TRBV28 with TRBJ2-3; TRBD2 matches 10 bases. The CDR3 sequence is 16 residues long. Germline assignment: CDR1 MDHEN and CDR2 SYDVKM. The junction had 11 bases not matched to a gene; V was cut back by 6 bases and J by 5 bases. In DNA form, the CDR3 reads TGTGCCAGCAGCCAAAGCGGGAGGGCCCCTATAGATACGCAGTATTTT. Protein: CASSQSGRAPIDTQYF.

This clone has ten or more counts. The chain is built from TRBV10-3 and TRBJ2-3; the match to TRBD2 covers 9 bases. The CDR3 consists of 17 residues. Germline V CDR1 and CDR2: ENHRY, SYGVKD. Unmatched junction bases numbered 11, after V lost 3 bases and J lost 4 bases. The CDR3 nucleotides are TGTGCCATCAGTGATATTCCCCTAGCGGGATCGTCAGATACGCAGTATTTT. Its protein product is CAISDIPLAGSSDTQYF.

The V gene is TRBV7-9, the J gene TRBJ1-2, with 12 bases aligning to TRBD1. The CDR3 is made up of 17 amino acids. Germline loops: CDR1 SEHNR, CDR2 FQNEAQ (reference sequence). V shed 1 base and J 6 bases; nucleotides not matched to a gene: 9. The chain's CDR3 is CASSLEGQGAIKDGYTF. The CDR3 bases are TGTGCCAGCAGCTTAGAGGGACAGGGGGCGATAAAAGATGGCTACACCTTC. The full variable domain, its missing parts supplied by reference TRBV7-9 and TRBJ1-2, is DTGVSQNPRHKITKRGQNVTFRCDPISEHNRLYWYRQTLGQGPEFLTYFQNEAQLEKSRLLSDRFSAERPKGSFSTLEIQRTEQGDSAMYLCASSLEGQGAIKDGYTFGSGTRLTVV.

This chain connects TRBV7-3 to TRBJ2-3; a possible D gene is TRBD2 (6 bases). The V gene's germline CDR1 is SGHTA and CDR2 FQGTGA. The CDR3 extends over 15 amino acids. Between the trimmed V and J ends, which lost 4 bases and 5 bases, there was a span of 16 bases. CDR3 nucleotide sequence: TGTGCCAGCAGCTCTCTAGCGCTTCCGGGAGATACGCAGTATTTT. Protein: CASSSLALPGDTQYF.

This rearrangement joins TRBV2 to TRBJ2-1; TRBD1 might be the D (5 bases). Germline CDR1 and CDR2: SNHLY and FYNNEI. V was clipped by 6 bases and J by 10 bases, with 13 bases between them. The CDR3 sequence is 12 residues long. The CDR3 DNA is TGTGCCAGCAGCCTAAGGGGCAGCGAGCAGTTCTTC. This encodes CASSLRGSEQFF.

The V call is TRBV7-9, the J call TRBJ1-2; D unresolved. Per germline, CDR1 SEHNR and CDR2 FQNEAQ (reference sequence). The germline V and J ends were trimmed by 7 bases and 2 bases, with 17 bases remaining between them. The CDR3 has 15 residues. The CDR3 DNA is TGTGCCAGCATTCCCCCCATCCTGGGCAACTATGGCTACACCTTC. This encodes CASIPPILGNYGYTF.

The chain is built from TRBV6-1 and TRBJ2-7; 7 nucleotides agree with TRBD1. Germline V gene sequence: CDR1 MNHNS, CDR2 SASEGT. V was pared by 2 bases and J by 1 base, with 5 bases of the junction left unmatched. The CDR3 is 15 amino acids. The CDR3, as DNA: TGTGCCAGCAGTGAAAGTCCGGGACAGTCCTACGAGCAGTACTTC. Its translation is CASSESPGQSYEQYF.

The rearrangement joins TRBV3-1 (or the pseudogene TRBV3-2) to TRBJ2-7; the match to TRBD2 covers 7 bases. This CDR3 has 15 residues. With V trimmed by 1 base and J by 2 bases, 5 bases remained unmatched. Germline V CDR1 and CDR2: LGHDT, YNNKEL (reference sequence). CDR3 in amino acids: CASSQGLLATYEQYF. CDR3 DNA: TGTGCCAGCAGCCAAGGTCTACTAGCGACCTACGAGCAGTACTTC.

The chain uses TRBV11-2 and TRBJ2-1; D is perhaps TRBD1 (5 bases). CDR3 length: 15 residues. V lost 2 bases, J lost 0 bases, and 8 bases lay in between. CDR1 SGHAT and CDR2 FQNNGV come from the germline V gene. Here the CDR3 reads CASSLQGTSYNEQFF. The CDR3 DNA reads as TGTGCCAGCAGCTTACAGGGTACCTCCTACAATGAGCAGTTCTTC.

This clone was observed once. V is TRBV28 and J is TRBJ1-6; possible D gene TRBD1, 6 bases. V gave up 5 bases and J gave up 4 bases, with 15 bases separating them. CDR1 and CDR2 from the germline V gene are MDHEN and SYDVKM. The CDR3 contains 16 residues. The chain's CDR3 is CASSPTRDTYNSPLHF. The CDR3 nucleotides read TGTGCCAGCAGTCCCACCAGGGACACGTATAATTCACCCCTCCACTTT.

The V call is TRBV6-5, the J call TRBJ1-2; possible D gene TRBD1, 5 bases. Trimming removed 7 bases from V and 2 bases from J, with 8 bases in between. The CDR3 has 12 residues. The germline V gene encodes CDR1 MNHEY and CDR2 SVGAGI. Here the CDR3 reads CASTDSNYGYTF. In nucleotides, the CDR3 is TGTGCCAGCACCGACAGCAACTATGGCTACACCTTC.

CDR3 DNA sequence: TGTGCCAGCAGAAAAGGAGGAGGTCAGCCCCAGCATTTT. Translating gives CASRKGGGQPQHF. V gene TRBV6-5 combines with J gene TRBJ1-5; D call uncertain. Germline V gene data show CDR1 as MNHEY and CDR2 as SVGAGI. The CDR3 has 13 amino acids. V was cut by 6 bases and J by 6 bases, with 12 bases left in between.

The sample holds a few counts of this clone. This chain links TRBV6-1 with TRBJ2-7; 10 bases line up with TRBD2. CDR1 is MNHNS, CDR2 SASEGT, per germline. This CDR3 region has 15 residues. V lost 8 bases to trimming and J lost 2 bases; unmatched junction nucleotides: 9. CDR3 in amino acids: CASGEAGGVPYEQYV. CDR3 sequence (DNA): TGTGCCAGCGGAGAAGCGGGGGGGGTTCCCTACGAGCAGTACGTC.

The chain combines TRBV5-4 with TRBJ1-1; 8 bases are shared with TRBD1. CDR3 size: 14 residues. V shed 4 bases and J 5 bases; nucleotides not matched to a gene: 7. Germline CDR1 SGHNT, CDR2 YYREEE (reference sequence). Written as DNA, the CDR3 is TGTGCCAGCAGCGGGGCAACAGGGGGGACTGAAGCTTTCTTT. Translated, it gives CASSGATGGTEAFF.

Points on this clone: At one boundary the junction diverges from the germline segment, which might be a read error. The chain has TRBV6-5 and TRBJ1-2; 8 bases align to TRBD1. Per germline, CDR1 MNHEY and CDR2 SVGAGI. This CDR3 comprises 12 residues. The CDR3, as DNA: TGTGCCAGCGACTTCCAGGGGGCTGAACTTGTCTTC. This gives the protein CASDFQGAELVF.